The 14 T cell receptor beta chains given below trace back to one sample, sequenced in a study of cytomegalovirus exposure and HLA in healthy donors. The PCR employed 60 Vbeta primers together with 13 Jbeta primers. Produced via immunoSEQ multiplex PCR; TCRdb's table is partial and in-frame only. The table records roughly 200,000 clones, 79% of them present only once. The specimen was PBMCs. These receptors were collected from a woman aged 40 to 55 in good health and CMV-seronegative.

This rearrangement joins TRBV5-4 to TRBJ1-6; D perhaps matches TRBD1 (5 bases). In germline, CDR1 is SGHNT, CDR2 YYREEE (reference sequence). With 1 base removed from V and 5 bases from J, the gap between germline ends came to 10 bases. The CDR3 loop spans 15 amino acids. The CDR3 loop is CASSLRQGNNSPLHF. The CDR3 DNA reads as TGTGCCAGCAGCTTGCGGCAGGGTAATAATTCACCCCTCCACTTT.

The rearrangement joins TRBV7-8 to TRBJ1-6, with TRBD1 matching 9 bases. The CDR3 length is 16 residues. The J segment lost 6 bases and the V segment lost 2 bases, leaving 5 bases of the junction unmatched. The germline V gene encodes CDR1 SGHVS and CDR2 FQNEAQ. The CDR3 DNA sequence: TGTGCCAGCAGCTTAATGCGGGACAGGGCTAATTCACCCCTCCACTTT. Translation gives CASSLMRDRANSPLHF.

A few counts support this clone. The chain recombines TRBV4-1 with TRBJ2-7; D may be TRBD2 (5 bases). Looked up from germline, CDR1 is MGHRA and CDR2 is YSYEKL. V lost 1 base and J 3 bases, leaving 10 bases between the germline ends. This CDR3 is 14 amino acids long. CDR3 sequence reads: CASSQVDGNYEQYF. CDR3 sequence (DNA): TGCGCCAGCAGCCAAGTGGACGGGAACTACGAGCAGTACTTC.

The chain carries TRBV28 and TRBJ2-7, with a possible D match to TRBD2 (5 bases). CDR1 MDHEN and CDR2 SYDVKM come from the germline V gene. The CDR3 is 14 amino acids. The germline V and J ends were trimmed by 3 bases and 3 bases, with 12 bases remaining between them. The CDR3 region is CASSFRRGSYEQYF. The CDR3 bases are TGTGCCAGCAGTTTCCGCCGGGGAAGCTACGAGCAGTACTTC.

This clone was picked up a small number of times. The chain uses TRBV19 and TRBJ1-1; D gene unclear. The V and J ends lost 0 bases and 5 bases respectively, with 4 bases between them. The germline V gene has CDR1 LNHDA and CDR2 SQIVND (reference sequence). The CDR3 has 12 residues. The CDR3 region is CASSIEETEAFF. In DNA, the CDR3 is TGTGCCAGTAGTATAGAAGAGACTGAAGCTTTCTTT.

The chain employs TRBV2 and TRBJ2-5, with D maybe TRBD1 (6 bases). The CDR3 is made up of 16 amino acids. V lost 5 bases and J lost 2, with 18 bases in between. Germline CDR1 and CDR2: SNHLY and FYNNEI. CDR3 bases: TGTGCCAGCAGTCGGGACAACCTAGGCGGACAAGAGACCCAGTACTTC. It codes for CASSRDNLGGQETQYF.

The chain combines TRBV5-1 with TRBJ2-1, with TRBD2 matching over 10 bases. Germline V lookup: CDR1 SGHRS, CDR2 YFSETQ. V shed 2 bases, J shed 0 bases, and the junction held 11 bases outside the gene matches. This CDR3 has 19 amino acids. CDR3 coding DNA: TGCGCCAGCAGCTTCACGGTGGGACTAGCGCTTAGCTCCTACAATGAGCAGTTCTTC. This encodes CASSFTVGLALSSYNEQFF.

This chain joins TRBV28 and TRBJ1-4; 7 bases align to TRBD1. Per germline, CDR1 MDHEN and CDR2 SYDVKM. The CDR3 is 16 residues long. V trimming: 5 bases; J trimming: 0 bases; junction bases outside the gene matches: 6. CDR3 bases: TGTGCCAGCAGTCTTCTCGGACAGGCAACTAATGAAAAACTGTTTTTT. The encoded protein is CASSLLGQATNEKLFF.

V and J are TRBV5-1 and TRBJ2-1; 13 nucleotides agree with TRBD2. Germline CDR1 SGHRS, CDR2 YFSETQ. The trim removed 1 base at V and 8 bases at J, leaving 15 bases unmatched. The CDR3 loop spans 19 amino acids. This CDR3 reads CASSLSLLAGGPSGDEQFF. CDR3 DNA: TGCGCCAGCAGCTTGAGCCTACTAGCGGGAGGGCCGAGTGGGGATGAGCAGTTCTTC.

The gene calls are TRBV12-2 and TRBJ2-7; TRBD2, the D gene given by the table, was not confirmed from the DNA. TRBV12-2 is tagged as a pseudogene. The CDR3 has 15 residues. CDR3 residues: CASRFLAGCSYEQYF. The CDR3 DNA sequence: TGTGCAAGTCGCTTTCTAGCGGGTTGTTCCTACGAGCAGTACTTC.

V usage is TRBV20-1 and J usage is TRBJ1-2, with TRBD1 matching over 8 bases. The CDR3 extends over 11 amino acids. Germline V gene lookup returns CDR1 DFQATT and CDR2 SNEGSKA (reference sequence). J gave up 12 bases and V 5 bases, and 8 bases lay outside the gene matches. The CDR3 DNA reads TGCAGTGCTCGACTTGGACAGGGCCACACCTTC. It specifies CSARLGQGHTF.

The CDR3 nucleotides are TGCGCCAGCAGTGCGGACAGGGTTCATGGCTACACCTTC. This translates into CASSADRVHGYTF. The chain recombines TRBV10-1 with TRBJ1-2, with 8 nucleotides matching TRBD1. The CDR3 is made up of 13 amino acids. Germline V CDR1 and CDR2: WNHNN, SYGVQD (reference sequence). V lost 4 bases and J lost 6; bases outside the gene matches: 4.

The chain has TRBV9 and TRBJ2-1, with D hard to call. CDR1 SGDLS and CDR2 YYNGEE come from the germline V gene. CDR3 size: 17 residues. The germline V and J ends were trimmed by 2 bases and 0 bases, with 15 bases remaining between them. In nucleotides, the CDR3 is TGTGCCAGCAGCGTGGCCCCTCTAGGCCCCTCCTACAATGAGCAGTTCTTC. Translating it yields CASSVAPLGPSYNEQFF.

This sequence joins TRBV4-2 and TRBJ2-2, with 8 positions matching TRBD2. V shed 0 bases and J 4 bases; nucleotides not matched to a gene: 7. The CDR3 sequence is 17 residues long. Germline CDR1 is LGHNA and CDR2 is YNFKEQ. The CDR3 bases are TGTGCCAGCAGCCAAGATCCCAGCGGGGGAAGCACCGGGGAGCTGTTTTTT. It is translated as CASSQDPSGGSTGELFF.